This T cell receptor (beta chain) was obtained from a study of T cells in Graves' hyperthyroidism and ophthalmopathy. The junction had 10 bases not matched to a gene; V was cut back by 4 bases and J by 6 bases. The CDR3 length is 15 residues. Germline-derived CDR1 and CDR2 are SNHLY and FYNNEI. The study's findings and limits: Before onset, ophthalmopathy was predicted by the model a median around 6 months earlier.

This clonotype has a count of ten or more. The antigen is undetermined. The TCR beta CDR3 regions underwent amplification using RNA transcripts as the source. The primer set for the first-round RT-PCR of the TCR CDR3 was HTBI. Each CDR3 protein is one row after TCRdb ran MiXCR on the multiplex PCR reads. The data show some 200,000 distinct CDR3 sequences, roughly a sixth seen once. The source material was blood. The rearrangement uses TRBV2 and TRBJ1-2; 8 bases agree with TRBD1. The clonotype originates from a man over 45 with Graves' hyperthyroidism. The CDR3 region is CASSVEGRGLNGYTF. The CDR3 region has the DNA TGTGCCAGCAGTGTTGAGGGCAGGGGGCTGAATGGCTACACCTTC.